Below are 4 T cell receptor beta chains sequenced from a single sample in a study of T cells after yellow fever vaccination. TCRdb passed the 5' RACE reads through MiXCR, listing each CDR3 protein once. The table lists about 320,000 distinct CDR3 sequences, roughly 4.3% of them singletons. The sample was PBMCs, taken 15 days after the yellow fever booster vaccination. The origin of the receptors is a man younger than 30 who received the YFV17D yellow fever vaccine.

CDR3 amino acids: CSARLVAGGNTGELFF. In DNA form, the CDR3 reads TGCAGTGCCAGACTTGTAGCGGGGGGAAACACCGGGGAGCTGTTTTTT. The chain links TRBV20-1 to TRBJ2-2, with 10 bases fitting TRBD2. The CDR3 is 16 residues long. Germline V lookup: CDR1 DFQATT, CDR2 SNEGSKA (reference sequence). Trimming cost V 6 bases and J 2 bases; bases outside gene matches: 9.

CDR3 DNA: TGTGCCAGCAGTTACGCGGCAGGCAGCTCCTACGAGCAGTACTTC. Residues: CASSYAAGSSYEQYF. The J gene is TRBJ2-7, the V gene TRBV6-6, with no clear D. This CDR3 contains 15 residues. The germline V gene has CDR1 MNHNY and CDR2 SVGAGI (reference sequence). The V and J ends lost 2 bases and 0 bases respectively, with 11 bases between them.

This clonotype was observed at least ten times. J is TRBJ2-7 and V is TRBV10-3, with D possibly matching TRBD1 (6 bases). Germline CDR1 and CDR2: ENHRY and SYGVKD. The CDR3 covers 14 residues. The V and J ends lost 3 bases and 6 bases respectively, with 15 bases between them. The CDR3 region has the DNA TGTGCCATCAGTGATATGGGGGCGTCGTCCGAGCAGTACTTC. The encoded protein is CAISDMGASSEQYF.

The rearrangement uses TRBV19 and TRBJ1-2, with 8 bases matching TRBD1. CDR1 and CDR2 from the germline V gene are LNHDA and SQIVND (reference sequence). J lost 5 bases, V lost 5 bases, and 7 bases had no gene match. The CDR3 has 14 residues. The CDR3 loop reads CASSLKGTGYGYTF. The CDR3 DNA is TGTGCCAGTAGTCTAAAGGGGACAGGATATGGCTACACCTTC.